The 29 T cell receptor beta chains in this list originate from one sample, sequenced in a study of blood T cell repertoires in COVID-19. Method: immunoSEQ multiplex PCR; TCRdb's copy keeps in-frame clones and lacks some. This table holds approximately 240,000 clones, 87% found once. Sequencing was carried out using peripheral blood. Source of these receptors: a young woman who had recovered from COVID-19.

This rearrangement joins TRBV6-5 to TRBJ1-6, with D tentatively TRBD1 (5 bases). The CDR3 spans 14 residues. The germline V and J ends were trimmed by 2 bases and 6 bases, with 8 bases remaining between them. Germline V gene data show CDR1 as MNHEY and CDR2 as SVGAGI. CDR3 bases: TGTGCCAGCAGTTACGGGGGGGGTAATTCACCCCTCCACTTT. This translates into CASSYGGGNSPLHF.

This rearrangement joins TRBV7-9 to TRBJ2-2; 8 bases are a match to TRBD1. V shed 7 bases, J shed 0 bases, and the junction held 4 bases outside the gene matches. The length of the CDR3 is 15 residues. Per germline, CDR1 SEHNR and CDR2 FQNEAQ (reference sequence). The CDR3 coding sequence is TGTGCCAGCAACGGACAGGGCCCGAACACCGGGGAGCTGTTTTTT. Its protein is CASNGQGPNTGELFF. Variable domain in full (rest from reference TRBV7-9 and TRBJ2-2): DTGVSQNPRHKITKRGQNVTFRCDPISEHNRLYWYRQTLGQGPEFLTYFQNEAQLEKSRLLSDRFSAERPKGSFSTLEIQRTEQGDSAMYLCASNGQGPNTGELFFGEGSRLTVL.

This clone has only one observation. CDR3: CSASIQVNTEAFF. DNA for the CDR3: TGCAGTGCTAGTATCCAGGTGAACACTGAAGCTTTCTTT. The V and J genes are TRBV20-1 and TRBJ1-1; D is undetermined. Germline lookup yields CDR1 DFQATT and CDR2 SNEGSKA (reference sequence). The length of the CDR3 is 13 residues. Trimming stripped 3 bases from V and 0 bases from J, with 8 bases between.

The chain is built from TRBV4-1 and TRBJ2-5; TRBD1 matches 7 bases. This CDR3 region has 15 residues. Trimming took 2 bases from V and 1 from J; bases not matched to a gene: 4. Looked up from germline, CDR1 is MGHRA and CDR2 is YSYEKL. CDR3 amino acids: CASSQTNRGQETQYF. The DNA of the CDR3 is TGCGCCAGCAGCCAAACGAACAGGGGCCAAGAGACCCAGTACTTC.

The chain links TRBV7-3 to TRBJ1-1; weak D call: TRBD1 (5 bases). Germline V gene data show CDR1 as SGHTA and CDR2 as FQGTGA. Trimming left V 0 bases short and J 7 bases short, with 9 bases between. The CDR3 loop spans 13 amino acids. CDR3 DNA sequence: TGTGCCAGCAGCTTAACCAGGAGGGGTGAAGCTTTCTTT. Translation gives CASSLTRRGEAFF.

The chain has TRBV7-3 and TRBJ1-1; 7 nucleotides agree with TRBD1. The V and J ends lost 5 bases and 4 bases, in that order; junction bases with no gene match: 7. Germline lookup yields CDR1 SGHTA and CDR2 FQGTGA. This CDR3 comprises 14 residues. CDR3: CASSRQGGFTEAFF. The CDR3, as DNA: TGTGCCAGCAGCCGACAGGGCGGCTTCACTGAAGCTTTCTTT.

This chain links TRBV11-2 with TRBJ2-2; D remains ambiguous. This CDR3 has 14 amino acids. Germline V CDR1 and CDR2: SGHAT, FQNNGV. Trimming left V 1 base short and J 5 bases short, with 8 bases between. The CDR3 DNA sequence: TGTGCCAGCAGCTTAGCCAGGCGAACCGGGGAGCTGTTTTTT. Protein product: CASSLARRTGELFF.

The chain is built from TRBV16 and TRBJ2-7; perhaps TRBD2 as D (6 bases). Trimming removed 3 bases from V and 6 bases from J, with 6 bases in between. Germline V gives CDR1 KGHSY, CDR2 FQNENV. The CDR3 has 11 residues. The DNA of the CDR3 is TGTGCCAGCAGCCAGGGGGGCGAGCAGTACTTC. Amino acids: CASSQGGEQYF.

The genes are TRBV13 and TRBJ2-3, with 10 bases lining up with TRBD1. Trimming removed 0 bases from V and 2 bases from J; junction bases left unmatched: 8. Germline V gene data show CDR1 as PRHDT and CDR2 as FYEKMQ (reference sequence). The CDR3 has 18 amino acids. The chain's CDR3 is CASSLGLPGQGLTDTQYF. In DNA form, the CDR3 reads TGTGCCAGCAGCTTAGGACTTCCGGGACAGGGGCTCACAGATACGCAGTATTTT.

The chain is built from TRBV11-2 and TRBJ2-1; 8 bases are a match to TRBD2. The trim removed 0 bases at V and 10 bases at J, leaving 11 bases unmatched. Germline assignment: CDR1 SGHAT and CDR2 FQNNGV. The CDR3 covers 16 residues. CDR3 region: CASSLEIAAGVEEQFF. In DNA, the CDR3 is TGTGCCAGCAGCTTAGAGATAGCAGCGGGAGTAGAGGAGCAGTTCTTC.

This rearrangement joins TRBV28 to TRBJ2-7; TRBD2 aligns across 10 bases. Germline V CDR1 and CDR2: MDHEN, SYDVKM. CDR3 length: 16 amino acids. V lost 3 bases to trimming and J lost 5 bases; unmatched junction nucleotides: 10. The DNA for the CDR3 is TGTGCCAGCAGTTTCCCCCGAAGCGGGAGGGCCCACGAGCAGTACTTC. Translating gives CASSFPRSGRAHEQYF.

The chain is built from TRBV6-5 and TRBJ1-2; D perhaps matches TRBD1 (5 bases). Trimming stripped 0 bases from V and 3 bases from J, with 8 bases between. Per the germline V gene, CDR1 is MNHEY and CDR2 is SVGAGI. The CDR3 extends over 14 amino acids. CDR3 sequence reads: CASSYSGTDYGYTF. CDR3 nucleotide sequence: TGTGCCAGCAGTTACTCCGGGACTGACTATGGCTACACCTTC.

This chain connects TRBV12-1 to TRBJ2-1; TRBD2, the table's D call, was not compared with the DNA. TRBV12-1 counts as a pseudogene. The CDR3 is made up of 15 amino acids. CDR3 residues: CASSFGEVSYNEQFF. The CDR3 coding sequence is TGTGCCAGCAGCTTTGGGGAGGTCTCCTACAATGAGCAGTTCTTC.

The chain carries TRBV6-6 and TRBJ1-2, with D perhaps TRBD1 (6 bases). Germline-derived CDR1 and CDR2 are MNHNY and SVGAGI (reference sequence). Trimming stripped 8 bases from V and 4 bases from J, with 14 bases between. This CDR3 comprises 13 residues. The DNA for the CDR3 is TGTGCCAGCTCTATGGGGGCCCCCTATGGCTACACCTTC. Its protein product is CASSMGAPYGYTF.

V is TRBV5-6 and J is TRBJ2-1; D remains unclear. Trimming pared 0 bases from V and 7 bases from J, leaving 8 bases between. Germline V gene lookup returns CDR1 SGHDT and CDR2 YYEEEE. CDR3 length: 13 amino acids. The CDR3 DNA reads as TGTGCCAGCAGCTTGGCCATAACTAATGAGCAGTTCTTC. This translates into CASSLAITNEQFF.

J is TRBJ2-3 and V is TRBV6-2 or TRBV6-3; perhaps TRBD2 as D (6 bases). CDR3 size: 15 residues. V dropped 5 bases and J dropped 1 base, with 13 bases sitting between them. Germline CDR1 reads MNHEY; CDR2 reads SVGEGT. CDR3 sequence: CASSQYRRGTDTQYF. In DNA, the CDR3 is TGTGCCAGCAGTCAATATCGGAGGGGCACAGATACGCAGTATTTT.

This clone was found once. The V gene is TRBV13, the J gene TRBJ2-6, with a weak D call TRBD1 (7 bases). V shed 7 bases and J shed 1 base, with 11 bases lying between them. Germline lookup yields CDR1 PRHDT and CDR2 FYEKMQ (reference sequence). The CDR3 extends over 15 amino acids. The CDR3: CASTPGGSGANVLTF. The DNA of the CDR3 is TGTGCCAGCACCCCAGGGGGGTCTGGGGCCAACGTCCTGACTTTC.

The V call is TRBV30, the J call TRBJ1-1, with D possibly TRBD1 on 5 matching bases. This CDR3 contains 14 residues. V shed 4 bases and J shed 1 base, with 13 bases lying between them. Germline CDR1 and CDR2: GTSNPN and SVGIG (reference sequence). The CDR3: CAWTAGFENTEAFF. CDR3 in DNA: TGTGCCTGGACAGCAGGGTTCGAGAACACTGAAGCTTTCTTT.

J is TRBJ2-1 and V is TRBV9; 7 nucleotides align to TRBD2. V gave up 3 bases and J gave up 1 base; unmatched junction bases: 4. This CDR3 has 15 amino acids. Per the germline V gene, CDR1 is SGDLS and CDR2 is YYNGEE. CDR3 in DNA: TGTGCCAGCAGCGCCTCGGGAGGATCCTACAATGAGCAGTTCTTC. The encoded protein is CASSASGGSYNEQFF.

The V and J genes are TRBV9 and TRBJ2-2; 8 bases line up with TRBD1. Germline assignment: CDR1 SGDLS and CDR2 YYNGEE. The V and J ends lost 0 bases and 5 bases, in that order; junction bases with no gene match: 9. This CDR3 is built from 17 residues. Written as DNA, the CDR3 is TGTGCCAGCAGCGTAGCCCCAGGGGGCGCCGGGACCGGGGAGCTGTTTTTT. Translating it yields CASSVAPGGAGTGELFF.

This chain connects TRBV6-5 to TRBJ2-3; 9 bases fit TRBD2. Germline V gene sequence: CDR1 MNHEY, CDR2 SVGAGI. The CDR3 loop spans 15 amino acids. Unmatched junction bases numbered 2, after V lost 0 bases and J lost 4 bases. The CDR3 DNA follows: TGTGCCAGCAGTTACTCGGCGGGAGGGCCAGATACGCAGTATTTT. Translated: CASSYSAGGPDTQYF.

The chain employs TRBV9 and TRBJ2-2, with D tentatively TRBD2 (7 bases). Trimming took 4 bases from V and 5 from J, leaving 15 bases between them. CDR3 length: 15 residues. From germline, CDR1 is SGDLS and CDR2 YYNGEE. The CDR3 reads CASSPEGGRTGELFF. The CDR3 DNA is TGTGCCAGCAGCCCAGAGGGGGGGCGAACCGGGGAGCTGTTTTTT.

This chain links TRBV10-2 with TRBJ1-2; perhaps TRBD1 as D (5 bases). Trimming pared 5 bases from V and 8 bases from J, leaving 21 bases between. CDR1 and CDR2 (germline): WSHSY, SAAADI. The CDR3 loop spans 15 amino acids. In DNA form, the CDR3 reads TGCGCCAGCAGTACCGTAGAAGACAGTACTGGCGGCTACACCTTC. As protein: CASSTVEDSTGGYTF.

The rearrangement links TRBV7-6 to TRBJ2-7, with TRBD1 matching 7 bases. CDR3 size: 15 residues. CDR1 and CDR2 from the germline V gene are SGHVS and FNYEAQ. Losses at the gene ends were 5 bases for V and 2 bases for J; bases not matched to a gene: 9. The CDR3 DNA follows: TGTGCCAGCAGCAAAACCGCGGACAGGACCTACGAGCAGTACTTC. The encoded protein is CASSKTADRTYEQYF. The complete variable domain, with remaining parts taken from reference TRBV7-6 and TRBJ2-7, reads GAGVSQSPRYKVTKRGQDVALRCDPISGHVSLYWYRQALGQGPEFLTYFNYEAQQDKSGLPNDRFSAERPEGSISTLTIQRTEQRDSAMYRCASSKTADRTYEQYFGPGTRLTVT.

The rearrangement joins TRBV25-1 to TRBJ2-3, with 11 bases matching TRBD2. This CDR3 has 17 amino acids. Germline trimming cut 3 bases from V and 0 bases from J; bases unmatched to any gene: 5. Germline V CDR1 and CDR2: MGHDK, SYGVNS. The CDR3 region is CASSEASGRTSTDTQYF. The CDR3, as DNA: TGTGCCAGCAGTGAGGCTAGCGGGAGGACTAGCACAGATACGCAGTATTTT.

This chain links TRBV7-6 with TRBJ2-1; tentative D call: TRBD1 (5 bases). The CDR3 spans 14 residues. CDR1 and CDR2 (germline): SGHVS, FNYEAQ. V gave up 5 bases and J gave up 1 base, with 9 bases separating them. CDR3 coding DNA: TGTGCCAGCAGCCATAGACAGTCCTACAATGAGCAGTTCTTC. Protein sequence: CASSHRQSYNEQFF.

The chain is built from TRBV6-6 and TRBJ2-7; 7 nucleotides align to TRBD2. Losses at the gene ends were 5 bases for V and 2 bases for J; bases not matched to a gene: 6. This CDR3 contains 14 residues. The V gene's germline CDR1 is MNHNY and CDR2 SVGAGI (reference sequence). The CDR3 region is CASSRLAATYEQYF. CDR3 coding DNA: TGTGCCAGCAGTAGGCTAGCGGCCACCTACGAGCAGTACTTC.

The chain uses TRBV15 and TRBJ2-7; TRBD2 matches 10 bases. Germline loops: CDR1 LNHNV, CDR2 YYDKDF (reference sequence). The CDR3 is 16 residues long. J was trimmed by 4 bases and V by 2 bases; bases with no gene match: 8. The CDR3 is CATSRSGAGGMYEQYF. CDR3 DNA: TGTGCCACCAGCAGATCCGGAGCGGGAGGGATGTACGAGCAGTACTTC.

The chain couples TRBV4-1 to TRBJ1-3; a weak D match, TRBD1 (5 bases). Germline loops: CDR1 MGHRA, CDR2 YSYEKL. The CDR3 totals 15 residues. Trimming removed 3 bases at V and 0 bases at J, with 9 bases between. CDR3 sequence: CASSQLDTSGNTIYF. Written as DNA, the CDR3 is TGCGCCAGCAGCCAGCTGGACACCTCTGGAAACACCATATATTTT.